This T cell receptor (beta chain) stems from a study of cytomegalovirus exposure and HLA in healthy donors. The CDR3 is 13 amino acids. The V end was cut by 4 bases, the J end by 3 bases, with 7 bases between. Germline assignment: CDR1 MNHNY and CDR2 SVGAGI (reference sequence). PCR employed 60 Vbeta and 13 Jbeta primers. The method was immunoSEQ multiplex PCR; TCRdb's version includes in-frame clones alone and lacks a portion of them. Here the sample spans about 140,000 clones, more than 70% being singletons. This TCR was sampled from a male donor in good health and CMV-seronegative. The rearrangement joins TRBV6-6 to TRBJ2-1; D is uncertain. Sample: PBMCs. The CDR3 sequence: CASSSFSYNEQFF. The CDR3 nucleotides are TGTGCCAGCAGTTCTTTTAGCTACAATGAGCAGTTCTTC.